Each of the 8 T cell receptor beta chains below was sequenced from the same sample in a study of Ad26.COV2.S vaccination and SARS-CoV-2 variants. Sequencing used immunoSEQ multiplex PCR; TCRdb keeps in-frame clones, though not all of them. In the table there are just over 350,000 clones, under 95% of which are singletons. This sample comprised peripheral blood, obtained after recovery from COVID-19. Every receptor here comes from a human donor who had recovered from COVID-19.

This clone was seen only once. The V gene is TRBV20-1, the J gene TRBJ1-6; D is undetermined. CDR1 and CDR2 from the germline V gene are DFQATT and SNEGSKA (reference sequence). This CDR3 region has 15 residues. V was pared by 3 bases and J by 8 bases, with 17 bases between. The CDR3 DNA sequence: TGCAGTGCTAGTTTTGGCGGGCAGAGCCATTCACCCCTCCACTTT. This translates into CSASFGGQSHSPLHF.

The V call is TRBV3-1 (or the pseudogene TRBV3-2), the J call TRBJ1-2; maybe TRBD1 (5 bases). This CDR3 comprises 16 residues. Germline lookup yields CDR1 LGHDT and CDR2 YNNKEL (reference sequence). V shed 0 bases and J shed 1 base, with 12 bases lying between them. Written as DNA, the CDR3 is TGTGCCAGCAGCCAAGATGCCGGGGCCTTTAACTATGGCTACACCTTC. Translated, it gives CASSQDAGAFNYGYTF.

The chain combines TRBV9 with TRBJ1-2, with D tentatively TRBD1 (6 bases). The CDR3 loop spans 14 amino acids. The V end lost 3 bases, the J end lost 7 bases, and 16 bases lay between the germline ends. Germline CDR1 reads SGDLS; CDR2 reads YYNGEE. CDR3 bases: TGTGCCAGCAGCGAAACCGGGACAATGAGTGGCTACACCTTC. The encoded protein is CASSETGTMSGYTF. Complete variable domain (other parts from reference TRBV9 and TRBJ1-2): DSGVTQTPKHLITATGQRVTLRCSPRSGDLSVYWYQQSLDQGLQFLIQYYNGEERAKGNILERFSAQQFPDLHSELNLSSLELGDSALYFCASSETGTMSGYTFGSGTRLTVV.

V is TRBV11-1 and J is TRBJ1-2; D is ambiguous. The V gene lost 1 base and the J gene lost 4 bases, with 4 bases spanning the gap. The CDR3 spans 12 residues. CDR1 is SGHAT, CDR2 FQDESV, per germline (reference sequence). CDR3 protein: CASSLGSYGYTF. The CDR3, as DNA: TGTGCCAGCAGCTTAGGCAGCTATGGCTACACCTTC.

The V gene is TRBV27, the J gene TRBJ1-4; D uncertain. CDR1 and CDR2 (germline): MNHEY, SMNVEV (reference sequence). The CDR3 has 14 residues. The ends were cut back, 6 bases at V and 1 base at J, with 9 bases in the middle. The CDR3 loop reads CASRLRGTNEKLFF. CDR3 DNA: TGTGCCAGCAGACTACGGGGAACTAATGAAAAACTGTTTTTT.

The chain uses TRBV4-1 and TRBJ2-3; maybe TRBD2 (6 bases). V was clipped by 0 bases and J by 2 bases, with 15 bases between them. The CDR3 consists of 17 residues. CDR1 and CDR2 (germline): MGHRA, YSYEKL. The CDR3 region has the DNA TGCGCCAGCAGCCAAGAACCGAGACTAGGAATCACAGATACGCAGTATTTT. Protein sequence: CASSQEPRLGITDTQYF.

This chain links TRBV11-2 with TRBJ2-5; 7 bases are shared with TRBD2. V gave up 5 bases and J gave up 2 bases; unmatched junction bases: 8. The CDR3 is made up of 15 amino acids. Germline assignment: CDR1 SGHAT and CDR2 FQNNGV. Here the CDR3 reads CASSAHGGKQETQYF. Written as DNA, the CDR3 is TGTGCCAGCAGCGCCCACGGGGGGAAACAAGAGACCCAGTACTTC.

V gene TRBV6-5 combines with J gene TRBJ1-2; no clear D gene. The CDR3 spans 13 residues. The V and J ends lost 2 bases and 4 bases respectively, with 8 bases between them. Germline V gene data show CDR1 as MNHEY and CDR2 as SVGAGI. The CDR3 coding sequence is TGTGCCAGCAGTTACGAGGGAACCTATGGCTACACCTTC. It codes for CASSYEGTYGYTF.